This TCR beta chain originates from a study of CD8+ T cells in alopecia areata listed by TCRdb under 2018. For context, the study as a whole: The treated patients, all with moderate-to-severe alopecia areata, were enrolled in an open-label pilot trial of oral tofacitinib given at 5 to 10 mg twice daily. Tofacitinib was administered for 6 to 18 months, and 6 months of follow-up off drug were then conducted to assess delayed response and recurrence. Disease severity in treated patients was measured with the SALT score, which quantifies the percentage of affected scalp surface area. To study T cell clonal expansion in alopecia areata, the researchers applied high-throughput TCRbeta sequencing to both the C3H/HeJ mouse model and human patients. On the human side, TCRbeta sequencing was run on scalp tissue and on sorted CD4+ and CD8+ peripheral blood T cells from healthy controls and from alopecia areata patients with either patchy or totalis/universalis disease. Tofacitinib-treated patients had biopsies at baseline and at 4 and 24 weeks of treatment, with a later scalp biopsy in several patients. Scalp clonality was compared across normal scalp (n=4), patchy alopecia areata scalp (n=8), and alopecia totalis/universalis scalp (n=8). The RNA source kit depended on sample type: the PAXgene miRNA kit for fixed scalp, the miRNeasy kit for PBMCs, and the RNeasy kit for mouse skin. TCRbeta CDR3 regions were amplified by immunoSEQ multiplex PCR using 35 Vbeta forward and 13 Jbeta reverse primers.

The time point tag for this specimen amounts to: approximately 4 weeks on oral tofacitinib. The label giving this sample's treatment or condition can be read as: oral pan-JAK inhibitor, 5-10 mg twice daily. Lesional scalp punch biopsies and peripheral blood were obtained from alopecia areata patients. PBMCs were isolated by density centrifugation and stained for CD3, CD4 and CD8, and CD4+ and CD8+ T cells were sorted on a FACSAria. Library creation used the immunoSEQ multiplex PCR assay. RNA was extracted from all samples and reverse transcribed into cDNA, which served as template for TCR sequencing. SuperScript III was used to make first-strand cDNA, primed with a 2:1 mix of oligo-dT and random hexamers. A synthetic immune receptor repertoire was used to assess amplification bias, and residual bias was removed computationally. The study's processing was this. After raw reads were preprocessed to remove errors, the CDR3 was defined following IMGT conventions as running from the conserved cysteine to phenylalanine. To get clonality, Shannon entropy was normalized by log2 of the number of productive unique TCRs and the result was subtracted from 1. Whether scalp clones were CD4 or CD8 was inferred by matching scalp TCRbeta sequences against CD4 and CD8 repertoires sorted from blood. Drawn from immuneACCESS, this table holds only the in-frame rearrangements with V and J called that TCRdb kept. Clones are partly lost; checked studies trace under half to an unresolved V gene and leave the rest unexplained. For V, J and clone size, that table is used; D and trimming come from the DNA. The sample table contains under 150,000 clones; only one count was recorded for 75% to 85% of them. The ten largest clones represent 20% to 25% of the sample.

What the authors observed across the whole study: The treated cohort was small, with a single nonresponder, so links between baseline CD8+ expansion and response need larger studies. During tofacitinib treatment, many expanded lesional clones remained in scalp and blood, and this persistence may partly explain relapse after treatment is stopped. Scalp TCR repertoire analysis is complicated because resident alphabeta T cells in normal human skin are also sequenced, whereas mouse skin is dominated by gammadelta T cells. Compared with mice, TCR sequences shared between patients were less clear, possibly partly because of HLA diversity across the patient population. Scalp clonality and the number of expanded CD8+ clones among the top 100 scalp clones were significantly decreased by tofacitinib. Compared with normal scalp, lesional scalp, particularly in alopecia totalis/universalis, had higher clonality and more expanded CD8+ clones, which suggests antigenic drive.

As encoded in the germline V gene, CDR1 is MNHEY while CDR2 is SVGAGI. Cut back by 6 bases and 1 base, the V and J ends lie 13 bases apart. The CDR3 covers 15 residues, taking in both the cysteine and the phenylalanine. The entry retains the CDR3 DNA only, 45 bases that are in frame from base 1. As regards this clone: Its antigen target is currently unknown. Base quality data are lacking; no much larger clone is found one base away.

The chain joins TRBV6-5 to TRBJ2-1, with the D gene call left open. Specimen: CD8+ T cells sorted from blood, collected at week 4, from a patient treated with tofacitinib. The clonotype originates from a human donor with alopecia areata. The base sequence is TGTGCCAGCAGACTTCGCGGCCATTCCTACAATGAGCAGTTCTTC. This is translated as CASRLRGHSYNEQFF.